These T cell receptor beta chains were read from a single sample in a study of monozygotic twins with inflammatory bowel disease. TCRdb re-called the 5' RACE reads and catalogs CDR3 proteins one per entry, DNA excluded. Its table records 330,000 or so distinct CDR3 sequences. Material for sequencing was blood. The receptors shown here come from a human donor with ulcerative colitis or Crohn's disease, or a healthy co-twin of an affected twin (not recorded which). The CDR3 runs from the conserved cysteine through the conserved F or W.

j_gene | v_gene | CDR3aa
TRBJ2-1 | TRBV6-1 | CASKKAGGSYEQFF
TRBJ2-4 | TRBV5-1 | CASSLGQGARNIQYF
TRBJ2-7 | TRBV5-1 | CASSLAGTGYRYEQYF
TRBJ2-3 | TRBV9 | CASSARTVLSDTQYF
TRBJ1-1 | TRBV7-2 | CASRFGQGNTEAFF
TRBJ1-3 | TRBV5-5 | CASSLTTGEVGNTIYF
TRBJ2-3 | TRBV10-3 | CAISERSTTSSTDTQYF
TRBJ2-2 | TRBV12-3/TRBV12-4 | CASSLVATTGELFF
TRBJ2-7 | TRBV5-1 | CASSLALSRRALEQYF
TRBJ2-1 | TRBV20-1 | CSARDQSRASGSGEQFF
TRBJ2-7 | TRBV20-1 | CSATFPGLAGYEQYF
TRBJ2-5 | TRBV28 | CASSLGEGGKETQYF
TRBJ2-7 | TRBV5-8 | CASIRDRGTYEQYF
TRBJ2-7 | TRBV20-1 | CSARGRDSYEQYF
TRBJ2-7 | TRBV5-1 | CASNPPGVRKTSDEQYF
TRBJ2-7 | TRBV20-1 | CSAPAGQASREQYF
TRBJ2-5 | TRBV23-1 | CASSQSAGDRETQYF
TRBJ2-1 | TRBV5-5 | CASSGLGGASYNEQFF
TRBJ2-7 | TRBV5-1 | CASSLFSYEQYF
TRBJ2-3 | TRBV13 | CASSRRTSGNTDTQYF
TRBJ2-3 | TRBV12-3/TRBV12-4 | CASRLAGTDTQYF
TRBJ2-2 | TRBV5-1 | CASSLTASGSVNGELFF
TRBJ2-5 | TRBV7-2 | CASSALADQETQYF
TRBJ1-2 | TRBV10-3 | CAISESGGQDYYGYTF
TRBJ2-5 | TRBV30 | CAWSVGGTQYF
TRBJ1-1 | TRBV19 | CASSIGPENTEAFF
TRBJ2-1 | TRBV20-1 | CSARERGFNEQFF
TRBJ2-3 | TRBV29-1 | CSVEMGLAGGSTDTQYF
TRBJ2-3 | TRBV3-1 | CASSQAPHTDTQYF
TRBJ2-2 | TRBV25-1 | CASSEGGKGNTGELFF
TRBJ2-7 | TRBV2 | CASSRDRSTYEQYF
TRBJ1-1 | TRBV20-1 | CSASVQANTEAFF
TRBJ2-5 | TRBV12-3/TRBV12-4 | CASSLGGGFEETQYF
TRBJ1-2 | TRBV12-3/TRBV12-4 | CASSLRQDYGYTF